These 25 T cell receptor beta chains were sequenced from one sample in a study of T cells in women clearing cervical HPV infection. Profiled with immunoSEQ multiplex PCR; TCRdb holds only in-frame clones, not every one. In all, the sample yields 45,000 to 50,000 clones. Specimen: blood buffy coat. These TCRs come from a woman between 18 and 70 years old with a cervical HPV16 infection that either progressed to CIN3+ or cleared (not recorded which).

CDR3 bases read: TGTGCCAGCAGCTTATTTGAAAGCGGATCCCTCATGCGGGAG. Translated, it gives CASSLFESGSLMRE. The complete CDR3 reads CASSLFESGSLMRELFF. The chain uses TRBV7-8 and TRBJ2-2, with a tentative D call TRBD2 (5 bases). The CDR3 is cut off 3 residues early in the read; its end comes from the germline J gene. The V gene's germline CDR1 is SGHVS and CDR2 FQNEAQ. CDR3 length: 17 residues. V dropped 2 bases and J dropped 9 bases, with 22 bases sitting between them.

In the case of this clone: Read coverage stops 3 residues before the CDR3 terminus; the germline J gene supplies the remainder. The genes are TRBV7-2 and TRBJ1-5; maybe TRBD1 (5 bases). The CDR3 sequence is 15 residues long. The V end lost 1 base, the J end lost 1 base, and 8 bases lay between the germline ends. Germline V gene data show CDR1 as SGHTA and CDR2 as FQGNSA. The sequenced CDR3 bases are TGTGCCAGCAGCTTAGGACAGAGCAGCAATCAGCCC. It codes for CASSLGQSSNQP. From start to end, the CDR3 is CASSLGQSSNQPQHF.

About this clone: One junction end does not reproduce the germline sequence, and a read error may be involved. The read finishes 3 residues shy of the CDR3 end, and the germline J gene is used to complete it. The chain is built from TRBV4-2 and TRBJ1-6; D unclear. Germline CDR1 LGHNA, CDR2 YNFKEQ. The CDR3 has 12 residues. CDR3 sequence: CASSSYNSPLHF. CDR3 DNA, as far as it was read: TGCGCCAGTAGCTCCTATAATTCACCC.

Remarks on this clone: The CDR3 goes on 3 residues after the read ends, and that part is filled in from the germline J gene. This rearrangement joins TRBV7-6 to TRBJ2-1; D is perhaps TRBD2 (6 bases). The V gene lost 0 bases and the J gene lost 3 bases, with 12 bases spanning the gap. The CDR3 length is 16 residues. Per germline, CDR1 SGHVS and CDR2 FNYEAQ. CDR3 region: CASSLAGVADYNEQFF. CDR3 bases read: TGTGCCAGCAGCTTAGCTGGGGTAGCGGACTACAATGAG.

Comment on this clone: Additional DNA sequences in this sample encode the identical CDR3. The chain's CDR3 is CASSLGAGGVGELFF. The CDR3 DNA, read in part, is TGTGCCAGCAGCCTGGGAGCGGGAGGTGTCGGGGAG. V gene TRBV7-3 combines with J gene TRBJ2-2, with TRBD2 matching over 9 bases. The sequence runs out 3 residues before the end of the CDR3; the remainder is reconstructed from the germline J gene. Germline V gene sequence: CDR1 SGHTA, CDR2 FQGTGA. V trimming: 5 bases; J trimming: 7 bases; junction bases outside the gene matches: 8. CDR3 length: 15 residues.

Of note for this clone: The read ends 3 residues shy of where the CDR3 ends; the end is completed using the germline J gene. The chain recombines TRBV7-2 with TRBJ2-7; D is uncertain. Germline-derived CDR1 and CDR2 are SGHTA and FQGNSA. The CDR3 is 14 residues long. The V and J ends lost 2 bases and 3 bases respectively, with 11 bases between them. The DNA read from the CDR3 is TGTGCCAGCAGCTTATCACACACCCTCTACGAG. Encoded protein: CASSLSHTLYE. The CDR3 reads in full as CASSLSHTLYEQYF.

With respect to this clone: The CDR3 end lies 3 residues beyond the end of the read and is filled in from the germline J gene. The chain is built from TRBV19 and TRBJ2-2, with a weak D call TRBD2 (7 bases). The V end was cut by 3 bases, the J end by 4 bases, with 12 bases between. The CDR3 contains 15 residues. Germline V CDR1 and CDR2: LNHDA, SQIVND (reference sequence). The sequenced part of the CDR3 DNA is TGTGCCAGTAGTATCGGGGGGCTAGTCACCGGGGAG. It specifies CASSIGGLVTGE. The whole CDR3 protein reads CASSIGGLVTGELFF. Complete variable domain (other parts from reference TRBV19 and TRBJ2-2): DGGITQSPKYLFRKEGQNVTLSCEQNLNHDAMYWYRQDPGQGLRLIYYSQIVNDFQKGDIAEGYSVSREKKESFPLTVTSAQKNPTAFYLCASSIGGLVTGELFFGEGSRLTVL.

Notes on this clone: Read coverage stops 3 residues before the CDR3 terminus; the germline J gene supplies the remainder. This chain joins TRBV20-1 and TRBJ2-7, with a weak D call TRBD2 (6 bases). The CDR3 contains 14 residues. The V gene's germline CDR1 is DFQATT and CDR2 SNEGSKA (reference sequence). V shed 6 bases and J shed 4 bases, with 19 bases lying between them. Incomplete CDR3 DNA: TGCAGTGCGAGAAGACTTACCGGGACTTACGAG. Amino acid sequence: CSARRLTGTYE. The full CDR3 sequence reads CSARRLTGTYEQYF.

With regard to this clone: The read ends 3 residues shy of where the CDR3 ends; the end is completed using the germline J gene. The chain links TRBV18 to TRBJ2-5; 8 bases fit TRBD1. Trimming at V came to 4 bases and at J to 4 bases, leaving 2 bases not matched to a gene. This CDR3 region has 13 residues. The germline gives CDR1 KGHSH, CDR2 LQKENI. The sequenced part of the CDR3 DNA is TGTGCCAGCTCACTCGGGACAGGAGAGACC. It is translated as CASSLGTGET. The entire CDR3 protein is CASSLGTGETQYF.

Concerning this clone: One end of the junction fails to match germline, which may point to a read error. The read gets to within 3 residues of the CDR3 end, and the germline J gene fills in the rest. Additional DNA sequences in this sample encode the identical CDR3. The rearrangement joins TRBV18 to TRBJ2-3, with 8 nucleotides matching TRBD1. The CDR3 extends over 14 amino acids. Germline V gene lookup returns CDR1 KGHSH and CDR2 LQKENI. The CDR3 spells CASSPPGGPETQYF. The covered CDR3 bases are TGTGCCAGCTCCCCCCCAGGGGGCCCAGAGACG.

As concerns this clone: The read falls 3 residues short of the CDR3 end, and the missing part is taken from the germline J gene. The chain combines TRBV7-6 with TRBJ2-7, with D maybe TRBD2 (6 bases). The CDR3 is 13 residues long. V gave up 0 bases and J gave up 3 bases, with 6 bases separating them. The germline CDR1 and CDR2 sequences are SGHVS and FNYEAQ. The DNA read from the CDR3 is TGTGCCAGCAGCTTAGCGGAGGGCTACGAG. Residues: CASSLAEGYE. The entire CDR3 is CASSLAEGYEQYF.

With respect to this clone: Sequencing ends 3 residues short of the CDR3 end; the germline J gene provides the rest. The chain recombines TRBV29-1 with TRBJ2-7; weak D call: TRBD1 (6 bases). CDR1 and CDR2 from the germline V gene are SQVTM and ANQGSEA. The V end lost 5 bases, the J end lost 3 bases, and 11 bases lay between the germline ends. CDR3 length: 12 residues. The sequenced CDR3 bases are TGCAGCGTTCACAGGGATGGCTACGAG. Translated, it gives CSVHRDGYE. The complete CDR3 protein is CSVHRDGYEQYF.

As for this clone: The read finishes 3 residues shy of the CDR3 end, and the germline J gene is used to complete it. V and J are TRBV7-9 and TRBJ1-1, with no clear D. V was shortened by 7 bases and J by 7 bases, with 19 bases between the two germline ends. The CDR3 has 14 amino acids. Germline V gives CDR1 SEHNR, CDR2 FQNEAQ (reference sequence). The covered CDR3 bases are TGTGCCAGCATCCACACCTTAAATCCCATTGAA. Translated, it gives CASIHTLNPIE. From start to end, the CDR3 is CASIHTLNPIEAFF.

A remark on this clone: Coverage ceases 3 residues before the CDR3 finishes, and the germline J gene fills in the end. The rearrangement uses TRBV10-3 and TRBJ1-4, with TRBD1 matching over 8 bases. Germline CDR1 and CDR2: ENHRY and SYGVKD. This CDR3 spans 13 amino acids. The ends lost 9 bases at V and 6 bases at J; junction bases unmatched: 6. The CDR3 sequence: CAIQGQGDEKLFF. The DNA read from the CDR3 is TGTGCCATACAAGGACAGGGAGATGAAAAA.

Turning to this clone: Read data end 3 residues before the CDR3 end; the end is taken from the germline J gene. The chain recombines TRBV14 with TRBJ2-5, with D perhaps TRBD1 or TRBD2 (7 bases each). Trimming pared 4 bases from V and 4 bases from J, leaving 19 bases between. Germline V gene sequence: CDR1 SGHDN, CDR2 FVKESK. The CDR3 is 16 amino acids. This chain's CDR3 is CASSLRQGGPRETQYF. The CDR3 DNA, read in part, is TGTGCCAGCAGCCTCCGACAGGGAGGGCCCAGAGAGACC. Combining the CDR3 with reference TRBV14 and TRBJ2-5 gives the whole variable domain EAGVTQFPSHSVIEKGQTVTLRCDPISGHDNLYWYRRVMGKEIKFLLHFVKESKQDESGMPNNRFLAERTGGTYSTLKVQPAELEDSGVYFCASSLRQGGPRETQYFGPGTRLLVL.

The CDR3 DNA, read in part, is TGTGCCAGCTCACCCTCCGCGGGAAGCACAGATACG. Its protein is CASSPSAGSTDT. From start to end, the CDR3 is CASSPSAGSTDTQYF. The chain joins TRBV18 to TRBJ2-3, with D perhaps TRBD2 (6 bases). The DNA ends 3 residues before the CDR3 does, and the rest of the CDR3 is filled in from the germline J gene. The V gene lost 3 bases and the J gene lost 0 bases, with 10 bases spanning the gap. The CDR3 is 15 residues long. The germline V gene has CDR1 KGHSH and CDR2 LQKENI.

To note about this clone: The read falls 3 residues short of the CDR3 end, and the missing part is taken from the germline J gene. This chain connects TRBV9 to TRBJ2-7; 10 bases line up with TRBD1. This CDR3 has 15 amino acids. In germline, CDR1 is SGDLS, CDR2 YYNGEE. J was trimmed by 6 bases and V by 0 bases; bases with no gene match: 6. The covered CDR3 bases are TGTGCCAGCAGCGTAGATGGGACAGGGGTCGGCGAG. Protein: CASSVDGTGVGE. In full, the CDR3 reads CASSVDGTGVGEQYF.

With regard to this clone: The read falls 3 residues short of the CDR3 end, and the missing part is taken from the germline J gene. The chain employs TRBV29-1 and TRBJ2-2; 9 positions agree with TRBD1. The CDR3 runs 14 residues. The germline V gene encodes CDR1 SQVTM and CDR2 ANQGSEA. V shed 6 bases and J 7 bases; nucleotides not matched to a gene: 9. The CDR3 bases that were read are TGCAGCGTCACCGGGACAGGGCTTGGCGGGGAG. This codes for CSVTGTGLGGE. The entire CDR3 sequence reads CSVTGTGLGGELFF.

With respect to this clone: Coverage ceases 3 residues before the CDR3 finishes, and the germline J gene fills in the end. The chain uses TRBV7-2 and TRBJ2-3; 11 bases match TRBD2. The trim removed 6 bases at V and 0 bases at J, leaving 2 bases unmatched. The CDR3 sequence is 15 residues long. Per the germline V gene, CDR1 is SGHTA and CDR2 is FQGNSA. CDR3: CASSSGRGSTDTQYF. The sequenced CDR3 bases are TGTGCCAGCAGTAGCGGGAGGGGTAGCACAGATACG.

With regard to this clone: From the germline J gene comes the end of the CDR3, since the read stops 3 residues before it. The V call is TRBV6-1, the J call TRBJ1-3; no firm D call. CDR3 length: 13 residues. V was clipped by 4 bases and J by 0 bases, with 4 bases between them. Per the germline V gene, CDR1 is MNHNS and CDR2 is SASEGT. The CDR3: CASSGVSGNTIYF. CDR3 DNA (partial): TGTGCCAGCAGTGGCGTCTCTGGAAACACC.

Note on this clone: The sequenced fragment ends 3 residues before the CDR3 boundary, so the rest is inferred from the germline J gene. The chain employs TRBV6-2 or TRBV6-3 and TRBJ2-6; a possible D gene is TRBD2 (6 bases). Trimming cost V 7 bases and J 1 base, with 11 bases left between them. CDR3 length equals 15 residues. The V gene's germline CDR1 is MNHEY and CDR2 SVGEGT. The covered CDR3 bases are TGTGCCAGCATTCCTGCGGGGTCTGGGGCCAACGTC. It is translated as CASIPAGSGANV. The complete CDR3 reads CASIPAGSGANVLTF.

As regards this clone: The DNA ends 3 residues before the CDR3 does, and the rest of the CDR3 is filled in from the germline J gene. The chain is built from TRBV30 and TRBJ1-1; TRBD1 might be the D (5 bases). This CDR3 spans 14 amino acids. The germline V gene encodes CDR1 GTSNPN and CDR2 SVGIG (reference sequence). The V end was cut by 8 bases, the J end by 1 base, with 17 bases between. The sequenced CDR3 bases are TGTGCCGGATGGACATTGGGGTGGAACACTGAA. Protein sequence: CAGWTLGWNTE. The CDR3 as a whole reads CAGWTLGWNTEAFF.

Points on this clone: The read comes to an end 3 residues before the CDR3 does, leaving the germline J gene to fill in the end. The J gene is TRBJ1-5, the V gene TRBV30; TRBD1 might be the D (5 bases). CDR3 size: 15 residues. Germline V gives CDR1 GTSNPN, CDR2 SVGIG (reference sequence). V lost 2 bases and J 7 bases, leaving 18 bases between the germline ends. The sequenced part of the CDR3 DNA is TGTGCCTGGAGTCCGCCGGGGGGGACGAGACAGCCC. Its translation is CAWSPPGGTRQP. The full CDR3 sequence reads CAWSPPGGTRQPQHF.

Partial CDR3 DNA: TGTGCCAGCTCACTAATCCGGACAGTTCAAGAGACG. Translation gives CASSLIRTVQET. The full CDR3 reads CASSLIRTVQETQYF. V gene TRBV18 combines with J gene TRBJ2-3, with TRBD1 as a possible D gene (6 bases). The read ends 3 residues before the CDR3 terminus; that terminus is restored from the germline J gene. CDR1 is KGHSH, CDR2 LQKENI, per germline. This CDR3 is 15 amino acids long.

Concerning this clone itself: The read finishes 3 residues shy of the CDR3 end, and the germline J gene is used to complete it. V gene TRBV7-2 combines with J gene TRBJ1-5; D is unresolved. The CDR3 spans 12 residues. Germline V gene lookup returns CDR1 SGHTA and CDR2 FQGNSA. V gave up 4 bases and J gave up 6 bases, with 7 bases separating them. The CDR3 DNA, read in part, is TGTGCCAGCAGCTCGCACTCTCAGCCC. Translated: CASSSHSQP. The CDR3, in full, reads CASSSHSQPQHF.